These 28 T cell receptor beta chains were all obtained from the same sample, sequenced in a study of blood T cell repertoires in COVID-19 (dated by TCRdb to 2019 to 2021). The library was built by means of the immunoSEQ multiplex PCR assay. Held by TCRdb, this immuneACCESS table contains in-frame sequences only and omits some clones. Under half of the omission traces to an unresolved V gene where checked; the cause of the rest is unknown. The table for this sample lists some 300,000 clones; roughly 89% of them were counted only once. The ten largest clones take up about 1.8% of the sample. The material sequenced was PBMCs or T cells enriched from blood (not recorded which). Receptor source: a woman aged 40 to 55 who had recovered from COVID-19.

The CDR3 protein is CASSPGTGREQYF. The CDR3 coding sequence is TGTGCCAGCAGCCCCGGGACAGGACGCGAGCAGTACTTC. The rearrangement uses TRBV3-1 (or the pseudogene TRBV3-2) and TRBJ2-7, with 8 bases aligning to TRBD1. V dropped 4 bases and J dropped 6; count of bases not matched to a gene: 5. The CDR3 totals 13 residues. Germline CDR1 and CDR2: LGHDT and YNNKEL (reference sequence).

The V call is TRBV5-1, the J call TRBJ1-1; 8 bases line up with TRBD1. The CDR3 sequence is 16 residues long. Trimming took 4 bases from V and 4 from J; bases not matched to a gene: 12. Germline loops: CDR1 SGHRS, CDR2 YFSETQ. For the CDR3, the DNA is TGCGCCAGCAGCCGTACAACAGGGGGAGGAGGCACTGAAGCTTTCTTT. Translating it yields CASSRTTGGGGTEAFF.

The chain employs TRBV6-1 and TRBJ2-2, with TRBD1 matching over 9 bases. The CDR3 runs to 16 residues. Germline V gene data show CDR1 as MNHNS and CDR2 as SASEGT. V shed 6 bases, J shed 6 bases, and the junction held 11 bases outside the gene matches. This chain's CDR3 is CASREQGAAPAGELFF. The CDR3 DNA follows: TGTGCCAGCAGGGAACAGGGGGCGGCCCCGGCCGGGGAGCTGTTTTTT.

This rearrangement joins TRBV18 to TRBJ1-1; D is undetermined. The CDR3 runs 15 residues. Germline V gives CDR1 KGHSH, CDR2 LQKENI. V shed 2 bases and J shed 3 bases, with 13 bases lying between them. The CDR3 reads CASSPYRGLDTEAFF. CDR3 nucleotides: TGTGCCAGCTCACCATATAGAGGTTTGGACACTGAAGCTTTCTTT.

This clone has a single count. The V and J genes are TRBV2 and TRBJ2-5; tentative D call: TRBD2 (6 bases). V was cut by 4 bases and J by 1 base, with 13 bases left in between. The CDR3 totals 15 residues. Germline V gives CDR1 SNHLY, CDR2 FYNNEI. Here the CDR3 reads CASSGGRGFQETQYF. CDR3 coding DNA: TGTGCCAGCAGTGGGGGACGGGGGTTCCAAGAGACCCAGTACTTC.

The V call is TRBV19, the J call TRBJ1-2; a weak D match, TRBD1 (5 bases). Germline V gene lookup returns CDR1 LNHDA and CDR2 SQIVND (reference sequence). V dropped 5 bases and J dropped 6 bases, with 13 bases sitting between them. The CDR3 contains 13 residues. CDR3 region: CASSLTGVHGYTF. DNA of the CDR3: TGTGCCAGTAGTCTAACAGGTGTCCATGGCTACACCTTC.

The chain links TRBV5-1 to TRBJ2-3; the match to TRBD2 covers 12 bases. Germline V CDR1 and CDR2: SGHRS, YFSETQ. The CDR3 consists of 16 residues. Trimming took 4 bases from V and 2 from J; bases not matched to a gene: 5. For the CDR3, the DNA is TGCGCCAGCAGCCCTGGGACTAGCGGGCTCACAGATACGCAGTATTTT. Translating it yields CASSPGTSGLTDTQYF.

The chain has TRBV7-9 and TRBJ2-1; D may be TRBD2 (6 bases). The germline gives CDR1 SEHNR, CDR2 FQNEAQ (reference sequence). The ends were cut back, 5 bases at V and 7 bases at J, with 18 bases in the middle. The CDR3 has 15 residues. The CDR3 sequence is CASSRSGGVSNEQFF. CDR3 nucleotides: TGTGCCAGCAGCCGCAGTGGCGGGGTTTCGAATGAGCAGTTCTTC.

The chain recombines TRBV4-1 with TRBJ1-6, with a possible D match to TRBD1 (5 bases). The germline V gene encodes CDR1 MGHRA and CDR2 YSYEKL. CDR3 length: 16 amino acids. The V and J ends lost 0 bases and 7 bases respectively, with 13 bases between them. The CDR3 region is CASSQDRIPGNSPLHF. The CDR3 DNA reads as TGCGCCAGCAGCCAAGATCGCATTCCAGGGAATTCACCCCTCCACTTT.

A single count supports this clone. Mismatch with germline at one junction end may stem from a read error. The chain has TRBV5-5 and TRBJ2-5, with D perhaps matching TRBD1 (6 bases). This CDR3 region has 14 residues. CDR1 SGHKS and CDR2 YYEKEE come from the germline V gene (reference sequence). The CDR3 DNA reads as TGTGCCAGCGGCTTAGGACAGCCCCAAGAGACCCAGTACTTC. Translating gives CASGLGQPQETQYF.

The CDR3 protein is CASSSVLGGSFGTEAFF. CDR3 DNA sequence: TGTGCCAGCAGTAGCGTATTAGGGGGCTCATTTGGCACTGAAGCTTTCTTT. This chain joins TRBV27 and TRBJ1-1; TRBD1 matches at 7 bases. The V and J ends lost 5 bases and 4 bases, in that order; junction bases with no gene match: 16. CDR3 size: 17 residues. Germline V gene lookup returns CDR1 MNHEY and CDR2 SMNVEV (reference sequence).

The count of this clone is one. The rearrangement links TRBV2 to TRBJ2-7; TRBD2 agrees at 8 bases. Germline V CDR1 and CDR2: SNHLY, FYNNEI. The length of the CDR3 is 14 residues. Losses at the gene ends were 2 bases for V and 7 bases for J; bases not matched to a gene: 7. This chain's CDR3 is CASSESGGDREQYF. For the CDR3, the DNA is TGTGCCAGCAGTGAATCCGGGGGGGATCGGGAGCAGTACTTC.

In its sample, this clone was seen a few times. J is TRBJ2-1 and V is TRBV18, with a tentative D call TRBD2 (6 bases). The germline V gene has CDR1 KGHSH and CDR2 LQKENI. The V and J ends lost 4 bases and 7 bases respectively, with 17 bases between them. CDR3 length: 15 residues. DNA for the CDR3: TGTGCCAGCTCACTCCTGAGCGGGCCCCTAAATGAGCAGTTCTTC. Residues: CASSLLSGPLNEQFF.

This sequence joins TRBV18 and TRBJ1-1, with D perhaps TRBD1 (6 bases). The V gene lost 5 bases and the J gene lost 4 bases, with 11 bases spanning the gap. Germline CDR1 is KGHSH and CDR2 is LQKENI. This CDR3 has 13 amino acids. The CDR3 nucleotides are TGTGCCAGCTCAGAGGGGGAGGGCACTGAAGCTTTCTTT. Encoded protein: CASSEGEGTEAFF. The variable domain in full, completed from reference TRBV18 and TRBJ1-1, reads NAGVMQNPRHLVRRRGQEARLRCSPMKGHSHVYWYRQLPEEGLKFMVYLQKENIIDESGMPKERFSAEFPKEGPSILRIQQVVRGDSAAYFCASSEGEGTEAFFGQGTRLTVV.

The chain links TRBV7-9 to TRBJ1-1, with 11 bases fitting TRBD1. The J segment lost 2 bases and the V segment lost 4 bases, leaving 3 bases of the junction unmatched. CDR3 length equals 15 residues. CDR1 SEHNR and CDR2 FQNEAQ come from the germline V gene (reference sequence). The CDR3 reads CASSWRTGGNTEAFF. In DNA form, the CDR3 reads TGTGCCAGCAGCTGGCGGACAGGGGGCAACACTGAAGCTTTCTTT.

This CDR3 is CASLPGTDYNEQFF. CDR3 nucleotides: TGCGCCAGCCTCCCCGGGACAGACTACAATGAGCAGTTCTTC. The rearrangement links TRBV5-1 to TRBJ2-1; TRBD1 aligns across 7 bases. Germline values: CDR1 SGHRS, CDR2 YFSETQ. The CDR3 consists of 14 residues. V gave up 7 bases and J gave up 3 bases; unmatched junction bases: 7.

The chain employs TRBV5-1 and TRBJ2-5; D remains unclear. The V gene's germline CDR1 is SGHRS and CDR2 YFSETQ. Trimming shortened V by 0 bases and J by 6 bases, and 12 bases separated the two germline ends. The CDR3 length is 14 residues. The DNA of the CDR3 is TGCGCCAGCAGCTTGGGGGCAGTTGAGAAGACCCAGTACTTC. Its translation: CASSLGAVEKTQYF.

V and J are TRBV7-2 and TRBJ1-1, with 8 bases lining up with TRBD1. CDR3 length equals 15 residues. V trimming: 5 bases; J trimming: 6 bases; junction bases outside the gene matches: 11. The germline V gene has CDR1 SGHTA and CDR2 FQGNSA. CDR3 coding DNA: TGTGCCAGCAGCGCCATTAGGACAGGGTCCCCTGAAGCTTTCTTT. This codes for CASSAIRTGSPEAFF. The variable domain in full, with the rest retrieved from reference TRBV7-2 and TRBJ1-1, is GAGVSQSPSNKVTEKGKDVELRCDPISGHTALYWYRQSLGQGLEFLIYFQGNSAPDKSGLPSDRFSAERTGGSVSTLTIQRTQQEDSAVYLCASSAIRTGSPEAFFGQGTRLTVV.

V usage is TRBV4-2 and J usage is TRBJ1-1; TRBD1 aligns across 7 bases. The V segment lost 6 bases and the J segment 4 bases; nucleotides outside the gene matches: 8. Germline CDR1 and CDR2: LGHNA and YNFKEQ. CDR3 size: 14 residues. The CDR3 DNA is TGTGCCAGCAGTGAGAGGGGGCGCGGCACTGAAGCTTTCTTT. It yields the protein CASSERGRGTEAFF.

This sequence joins TRBV11-2 and TRBJ2-7; unclear D gene. Trimming pared 4 bases from V and 1 base from J, leaving 8 bases between. The CDR3 loop spans 13 amino acids. From germline, CDR1 is SGHAT and CDR2 FQNNGV. The CDR3 region is CASSSYYSYEQYF. The CDR3, as DNA: TGTGCCAGCAGCTCCTACTATTCCTACGAGCAGTACTTC.

J is TRBJ1-5 and V is TRBV5-1, with D unresolved. V was clipped by 1 base and J by 4 bases, with 9 bases between them. This CDR3 comprises 14 residues. Germline CDR1 is SGHRS and CDR2 is YFSETQ. The CDR3 protein is CASSLNGDNQPQHF. CDR3 sequence (DNA): TGCGCCAGCAGCTTGAACGGGGATAATCAGCCCCAGCATTTT. The entire variable domain, with the rest obtained from reference TRBV5-1 and TRBJ1-5, is as follows: KAGVTQTPRYLIKTRGQQVTLSCSPISGHRSVSWYQQTPGQGLQFLFEYFSETQRNKGNFPGRFSGRQFSNSRSEMNVSTLELGDSALYLCASSLNGDNQPQHFGDGTRLSIL.

This clone was counted at least ten times. V gene TRBV7-6 combines with J gene TRBJ2-7; 7 bases are shared with TRBD2. The CDR3 is made up of 13 amino acids. The germline V gene has CDR1 SGHVS and CDR2 FNYEAQ. With 5 bases clipped from V and 6 bases from J, the junction kept 7 bases outside the gene matches. CDR3: CASSSGVGVEQYF. The DNA for the CDR3 is TGTGCCAGCAGCAGCGGGGTAGGAGTCGAGCAGTACTTC. Full variable domain (remainder filled in from reference TRBV7-6 and TRBJ2-7): GAGVSQSPRYKVTKRGQDVALRCDPISGHVSLYWYRQALGQGPEFLTYFNYEAQQDKSGLPNDRFSAERPEGSISTLTIQRTEQRDSAMYRCASSSGVGVEQYFGPGTRLTVT.

The rearrangement links TRBV27 to TRBJ1-6; possibly TRBD1 for D (6 bases). CDR3 length: 14 residues. Trimming removed 6 bases from V and 8 bases from J, with 14 bases in between. Per the germline V gene, CDR1 is MNHEY and CDR2 is SMNVEV (reference sequence). CDR3 DNA sequence: TGTGCCAGCAGCTCTGGGGGCACCTATTCACCCCTCCACTTT. Its protein is CASSSGGTYSPLHF.

V gene TRBV5-1 combines with J gene TRBJ2-5; a weak D match, TRBD1 (7 bases). Germline V gives CDR1 SGHRS, CDR2 YFSETQ. This CDR3 has 15 amino acids. V lost 1 base and J lost 2, with 12 bases in between. This CDR3 is CASSLSPGGQETQYF. DNA for the CDR3: TGCGCCAGCAGCTTGAGCCCAGGGGGGCAAGAGACCCAGTACTTC.

The chain links TRBV30 to TRBJ1-2; D is unresolved. CDR3 length equals 13 residues. Germline CDR1 GTSNPN, CDR2 SVGIG (reference sequence). Trimming cost V 1 base and J 8 bases, with 14 bases left between them. CDR3 amino acids: CAWSGGLEGGYTF. As DNA, the CDR3 is TGTGCCTGGAGTGGAGGACTGGAGGGAGGCTACACCTTC.

This rearrangement joins TRBV29-1 to TRBJ2-6, with D hard to call. The CDR3 spans 13 residues. Trimming stripped 4 bases from V and 4 bases from J, with 8 bases between. Looked up from germline, CDR1 is SQVTM and CDR2 is ANQGSEA. The CDR3 nucleotides are TGCAGCGTTGCCAGAACCGGGGCCAACGTCCTGACTTTC. Translation gives CSVARTGANVLTF.

The gene calls are TRBV6-5 and TRBJ1-2, with 8 bases identical to TRBD1. Trimming cost V 11 bases and J 7 bases; bases outside gene matches: 18. The germline V gene encodes CDR1 MNHEY and CDR2 SVGAGI. The CDR3 contains 15 residues. Here the CDR3 DNA reads TGTGCCGCAACCCCCCCGGACAGGGATTTTGGTGGCTACACCTTC. Its translation is CAATPPDRDFGGYTF.

V usage is TRBV7-2 and J usage is TRBJ2-3; 7 bases line up with TRBD2. Germline V gene sequence: CDR1 SGHTA, CDR2 FQGNSA. V lost 2 bases and J lost 2; bases outside the gene matches: 4. There are 15 residues in the CDR3. CDR3 bases: TGTGCCAGCAGCTTATCCCGGGACTACACAGATACGCAGTATTTT. Amino acid sequence: CASSLSRDYTDTQYF.